This T cell receptor (beta chain) was identified during a study of blood T cell repertoires in COVID-19 (dated by TCRdb to about 2020). In the study overall: Samples covering the acute and convalescent phases of COVID-19 were provided by collaborators in the United States, Italy and Spain. The material from the prospective study consisted of cDNA or gDNA derived from T cells, B-cell-depleted T cells, or PBMCs. Deeply sampled blood TCRbeta repertoires from subjects exposed to, actively infected with, or recovered from COVID-19 were included in the dataset. A freely available public database, intended as a resource for researchers studying the immune response to SARS-CoV-2, is where the repertoires were released. Samples came from the ongoing ImmuneRACE study (first 160 participants) plus 1,254 subjects from 6 global collaborators. The sample metadata nearly always contained a de-identified subject ID, COVID-19 status, age in years and sex. Where available, HLA class I and class II types were obtained from metadata supplied by the sample provider rather than from assay-based typing.

Findings and caveats that apply to the study as a whole: The quantity of clinical and demographic metadata differed by source and by participant and was supplied without curation.

The CDR3 covers 16 residues, taking in both the cysteine and the phenylalanine. Only the CDR3 portion is preserved as DNA: 48 bases, with reading frame beginning at the first base. The junction shows trimming of 6 bases on V and 2 bases on J, plus 19 bases between the germline ends. The germline V gene encodes CDR1 SNHLY and CDR2 FYNNEI. TCRbeta CDR3 regions were amplified from genomic DNA by means of the immunoSEQ Assay, a bias-controlled multiplex PCR. From the authors' description of their analysis: Nucleated cell counts per sample were estimated from amplification of reference gene primers within the assay. Sequence reads were collapsed and filtered to measure the absolute abundance of every unique TCRbeta CDR3 rearrangement. Productive Simpson clonality was computed per sample as the square root of Simpson's diversity index over productive rearrangements. The clones in this table, taken by TCRdb from immuneACCESS, are in-frame only. Not every clone is retained; where verified, under half of the shortfall comes from an unresolved V gene, and the cause of the rest is unknown. From that table come the V and J calls and clone size; the DNA was used to work out D and trimming. The sample table lists about 220,000 clones, roughly 85% of them with a count of one. Of the sample, 2% to 3% is held by the ten largest clones.

As to this clone: Its binding antigen is unknown. Per-base qualities were not stored, and no clone one base away is much larger.

At one collaborating source in Seattle, patients were enrolled during active infection and were followed longitudinally through the course of disease. Whole blood was collected in K2EDTA tubes by collaborating institutions according to the institutions' own protocols. For TCRbeta analysis, collaborators shipped samples in one of three forms: frozen whole blood, isolated PBMCs, or DNA extracted from either of those sample types. The V gene is TRBV2 and the J gene is TRBJ1-2; 6 matching bases give a weak D call of TRBD1. The clonotype comes from a woman between 70 and 85 years old with COVID-19, enrolled during active disease. Sequencing used peripheral blood. The DNA sequence is as follows: TGTGCCAGCAGCTCCCCGGGACACCTTGTGAACTATGGCTACACCTTC. This gives the protein CASSSPGHLVNYGYTF.